The rows below give T cell receptor beta chains drawn from one sample of a study of vaccination effects on CD4 cells after COVID-19. These receptors' antigens are unknown. Here immunoSEQ multiplex PCR was the method, and the copy in TCRdb shows in-frame clones only, minus some. The table lists 20,000 to 25,000 clones, roughly 76% of them singletons. Sequenced material: CD4+ T cells from PBMCs cultured with SARS-CoV-2 spike peptides, taken after COVID-19 vaccination. The receptors originated from a human donor who received a COVID-19 vaccine. Some clones in this sample may be carry-over from other donors' samples. The CDR3 runs from the conserved cysteine through the conserved F or W. The order of the fields is D gene, J gene, clone size, V gene, CDR3 DNA, CDR3 protein. The D gene is left open where the match is weak. Size tells how often a clone was seen (once, few, many) or the class of an expanded clone, and some rows leave it out.

>TRBD1|TRBJ1-1|.|TRBV25-1
TGTGCCAGCAGTGAAAATGACAGGGCGAACACTGAAGCTTTCTTT
CASSENDRANTEAFF
>.|TRBJ2-3|.|TRBV7-9
TGTGCCAGCAGCTCCACCGATACGCAGTATTTT
CASSSTDTQYF
>.|TRBJ2-3|.|TRBV2
TGTGCCAGCACGAAGGAAGATACGCAGTATTTT
CASTKEDTQYF
>.|TRBJ1-6|.|TRBV5-1
TGCGCCAGCAGCACGGAGGGGACCGAGTATAATTCACCCCTCCACTTT
CASSTEGTEYNSPLHF
>.|TRBJ1-2|.|TRBV6-5
TGTGCCAGCAGGTCAGATACTAACTATGGCTACACCTTC
CASRSDTNYGYTF
>TRBD2|TRBJ2-1|.|TRBV4-3
TGCGCCAGCAGCTCTCGGGTAGAGCTAGCGGGGAACAATGAGCAGTTCTTC
CASSSRVELAGNNEQFF
>.|TRBJ1-1|.|TRBV4-2
TGTGCCAGCAGCCAAGATACGCAGGTTAACACTGAAGCTTTCTTT
CASSQDTQVNTEAFF
>TRBD1|TRBJ1-5|.|TRBV24-1
TGTGCCACCAGTGGTCCAGGGGGGAGTCAGCCCCAGCATTTT
CATSGPGGSQPQHF
>.|TRBJ1-1|.|TRBV27
TGTGCCAGCAGTTTCCTGATGAACACTGAAGCTTTCTTT
CASSFLMNTEAFF
>.|TRBJ1-1|once|TRBV28
TGTGCCAGCACCGGCCCCGCGGGGACTGAAGCTTTCTTT
CASTGPAGTEAFF
>.|TRBJ1-2|.|TRBV30
TGTGCCTGGAGTAAAGAGGGCCGCCACTATGGCTACACCTTC
CAWSKEGRHYGYTF
>.|TRBJ2-3|.|TRBV5-1
TGCGCCAGCAGCTTGTCCCTCTCAGATACGCAGTATTTT
CASSLSLSDTQYF
>.|TRBJ1-5|.|TRBV29-1
TGCAGCGTTGAAGATCCGCAGCCCCAGCATTTT
CSVEDPQPQHF
>.|TRBJ1-4|.|TRBV19
TGTGCCAGTAGTCCCCCAACTAATGAAAAACTGTTTTTT
CASSPPTNEKLFF
>.|TRBJ2-5|.|TRBV7-2
TGTGCCAGTACCGAGAACGGGGTTCGCGTGGGGGAGACCCAGTACTTC
CASTENGVRVGETQYF
>.|TRBJ2-3|.|TRBV3-1/TRBV3-2
TGTGCCAGCAGCCATCGCGGTTCAGATCTGAGTCACACAGATACGCAGTATTTT
CASSHRGSDLSHTDTQYF
>TRBD1|TRBJ1-2|few|TRBV27
TGTGCCAGCAGTTTAAACAGGGGGGAGGGGAACTATGGCTACACCTTC
CASSLNRGEGNYGYTF
>.|TRBJ2-1|.|TRBV7-9
TGTGCCAGCAGCTTAACGGGCCCGTCCTACAATGAGCAGTTCTTC
CASSLTGPSYNEQFF
>.|TRBJ2-5|.|TRBV5-1
TGCGCCAGCAGCGTCCAAGAGACCCAGTACTTC
CASSVQETQYF
>.|TRBJ2-3|.|TRBV5-1
TGCGCCAGCAGCTTGGCGGAGGATCGGTATTTT
CASSLAEDRYF
>.|TRBJ1-1|.|TRBV6-6
TGTGCCAGCAGTTATAAGGACACGAACACTGAAGCTTTCTTT
CASSYKDTNTEAFF
>.|TRBJ1-6|once|TRBV5-1
TGCGCCAGCAGCCAAGGACAGTTAAATTCACCCCTCCACTTT
CASSQGQLNSPLHF
>TRBD2|TRBJ2-5|.|TRBV5-1
TGCGCCAGCAGCTTGCAGACTAGCGGGGGGCAAGAGACCCAGTACTTC
CASSLQTSGGQETQYF
>.|TRBJ1-5|.|TRBV19
TGTGCCAGTAGTCCGAAACCGGGTGCAAATCAGCCCCAGCATTTT
CASSPKPGANQPQHF
>.|TRBJ1-1|.|TRBV21-1
TGTGCCGGGGGACATCGGAACACTGAAGCTTTCTTT
CAGGHRNTEAFF
>.|TRBJ2-2|.|TRBV5-8
TGTGCCAGCAGCTTGGGTCGCACAGTGAACACCGGGGAGCTGTTTTTT
CASSLGRTVNTGELFF
>.|TRBJ2-2|.|TRBV29-1
TGCAGCGGCGCTAGGGGTTCCGGGGAGCTGTTTTTT
CSGARGSGELFF
>TRBD2|TRBJ2-1|.|TRBV28
TGTGCCAGCAGTCGGACTAGTCTCTATGAGCAGTTCTTC
CASSRTSLYEQFF
>.|TRBJ2-5|few|TRBV7-3
TGTGCCAGCAGCTTCTCGGGCCAAGAGACCCAGTACTTC
CASSFSGQETQYF
>.|TRBJ1-2|.|TRBV12-3/TRBV12-4
TGTGCCAGCGTCCGTGGGCAGGGCTATGGCTACACCTTC
CASVRGQGYGYTF
>.|TRBJ2-1|.|TRBV4-3
TGCGCCAGCAGCCAAGACCCAAGGGGCTACAATGAGCAGTTCTTC
CASSQDPRGYNEQFF
>.|TRBJ1-3|.|TRBV11-1
TGTGCCAGCATGCGGGGCGCCTACTCTGGAAACACCATATATTTT
CASMRGAYSGNTIYF
>TRBD2|TRBJ2-5|.|TRBV5-1
TGCGCCAGCAGCGGAGTGGGGGGGGAGACCCAGTACTTC
CASSGVGGETQYF
>.|TRBJ1-5|.|TRBV6-2/TRBV6-3
TGTGCCAGCAGCAGTGGTGCGACAGGCTTCAATCAGCCCCAGCATTTT
CASSSGATGFNQPQHF
>.|TRBJ2-5|.|TRBV2
TGTGCCAGCAGTTATACGAGGCAAGAGACCCAGTACTTC
CASSYTRQETQYF
>.|TRBJ1-2|.|TRBV6-5
TGTGCCAGCAGCTCTGGGGGGGGAGGCGGCTACACCTTC
CASSSGGGGGYTF
>.|TRBJ1-3|.|TRBV9
TGTGCCAGCAGCGTATCAGGATCTGGAAACACCATATATTTT
CASSVSGSGNTIYF
>.|TRBJ1-1|.|TRBV7-2
TGTGCCAGCAGCTTAGTTTCCGGGCTAGCTTTCTTT
CASSLVSGLAFF
>.|TRBJ1-3|.|TRBV6-5
TGTGCCAGCAGTTACCAAAATTCTGGAAACACCATATATTTT
CASSYQNSGNTIYF
>TRBD1|TRBJ1-4|.|TRBV5-1
TGCGCCAGCAGCACGCCACAGGGGGCTGGGGAAAAACTGTTTTTT
CASSTPQGAGEKLFF
>.|TRBJ2-5|.|TRBV15
TGTGCCACCAGCAGAGATAAGGAGACCCAGTACTTC
CATSRDKETQYF